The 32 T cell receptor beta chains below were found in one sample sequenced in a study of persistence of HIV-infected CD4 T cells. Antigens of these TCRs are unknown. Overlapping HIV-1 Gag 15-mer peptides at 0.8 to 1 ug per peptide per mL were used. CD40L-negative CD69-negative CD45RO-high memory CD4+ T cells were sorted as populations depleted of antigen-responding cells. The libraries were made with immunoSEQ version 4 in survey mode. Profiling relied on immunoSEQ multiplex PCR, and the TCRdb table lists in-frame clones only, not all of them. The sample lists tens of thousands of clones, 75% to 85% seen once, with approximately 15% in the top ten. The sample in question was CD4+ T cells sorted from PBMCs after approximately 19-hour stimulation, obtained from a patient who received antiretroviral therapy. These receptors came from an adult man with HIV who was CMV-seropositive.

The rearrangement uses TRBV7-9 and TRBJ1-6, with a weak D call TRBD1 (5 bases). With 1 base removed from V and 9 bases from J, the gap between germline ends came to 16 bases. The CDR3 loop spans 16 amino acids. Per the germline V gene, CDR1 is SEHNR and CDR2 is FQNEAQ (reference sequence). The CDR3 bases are TGTGCCAGCAGCTTAGGGACCGGGCGTCAGGGTTCACCCCTCCACTTT. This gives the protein CASSLGTGRQGSPLHF.

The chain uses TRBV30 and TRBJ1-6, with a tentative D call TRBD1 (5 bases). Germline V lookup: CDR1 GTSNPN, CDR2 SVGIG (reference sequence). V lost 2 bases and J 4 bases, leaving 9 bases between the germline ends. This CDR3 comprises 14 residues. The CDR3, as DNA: TGTGCCTGGAGTCTTGACAGTTATAATTCACCCCTCCACTTT. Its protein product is CAWSLDSYNSPLHF.

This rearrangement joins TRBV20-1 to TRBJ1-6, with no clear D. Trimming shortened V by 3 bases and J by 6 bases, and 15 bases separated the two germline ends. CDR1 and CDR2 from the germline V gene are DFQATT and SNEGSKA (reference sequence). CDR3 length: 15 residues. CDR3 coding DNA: TGCAGTGCTAGTAGGCTGGAAGACGCTAATTCACCCCTCCACTTT. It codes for CSASRLEDANSPLHF.

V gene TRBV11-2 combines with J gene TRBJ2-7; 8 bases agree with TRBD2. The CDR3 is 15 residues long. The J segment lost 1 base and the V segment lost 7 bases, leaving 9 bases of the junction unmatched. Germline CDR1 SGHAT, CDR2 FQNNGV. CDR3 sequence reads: CASIQGLAGSYEQYF. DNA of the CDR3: TGTGCCAGCATCCAAGGGCTAGCGGGTTCCTACGAGCAGTACTTC.

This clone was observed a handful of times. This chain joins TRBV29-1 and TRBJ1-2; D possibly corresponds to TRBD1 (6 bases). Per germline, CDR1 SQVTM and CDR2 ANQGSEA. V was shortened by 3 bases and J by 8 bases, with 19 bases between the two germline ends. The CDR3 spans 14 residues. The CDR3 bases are TGCAGCGTTGAGGTCCGGGGGCGAATGCAGGGCTACACCTTC. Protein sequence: CSVEVRGRMQGYTF.

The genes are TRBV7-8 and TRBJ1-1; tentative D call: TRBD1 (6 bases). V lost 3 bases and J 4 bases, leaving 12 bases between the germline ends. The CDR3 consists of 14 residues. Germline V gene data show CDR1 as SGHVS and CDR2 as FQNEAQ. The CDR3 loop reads CASSLRGRVTEAFF. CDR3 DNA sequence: TGTGCCAGCAGCTTGCGGGGGCGAGTCACTGAAGCTTTCTTT.

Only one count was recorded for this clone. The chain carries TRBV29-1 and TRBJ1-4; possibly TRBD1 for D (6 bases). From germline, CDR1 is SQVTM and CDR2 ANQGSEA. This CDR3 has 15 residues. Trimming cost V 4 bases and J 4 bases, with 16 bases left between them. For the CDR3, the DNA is TGCAGCGTTGGGGTGCAGGACAGCTTTAATGAAAAACTGTTTTTT. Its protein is CSVGVQDSFNEKLFF.

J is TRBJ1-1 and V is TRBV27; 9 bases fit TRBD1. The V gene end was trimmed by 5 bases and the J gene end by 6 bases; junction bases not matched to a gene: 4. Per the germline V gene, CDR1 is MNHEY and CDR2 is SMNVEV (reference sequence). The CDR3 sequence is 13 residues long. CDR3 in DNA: TGTGCCAGCAGTGGACAGGGGCGAGCTGAAGCTTTCTTT. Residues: CASSGQGRAEAFF.

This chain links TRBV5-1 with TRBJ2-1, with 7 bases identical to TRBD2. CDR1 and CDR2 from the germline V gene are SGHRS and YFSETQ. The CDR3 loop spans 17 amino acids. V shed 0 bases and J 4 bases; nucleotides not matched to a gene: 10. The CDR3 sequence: CASSLGSGVRLYNEQFF. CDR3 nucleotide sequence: TGCGCCAGCAGCTTGGGGAGCGGGGTACGCCTTTACAATGAGCAGTTCTTC.

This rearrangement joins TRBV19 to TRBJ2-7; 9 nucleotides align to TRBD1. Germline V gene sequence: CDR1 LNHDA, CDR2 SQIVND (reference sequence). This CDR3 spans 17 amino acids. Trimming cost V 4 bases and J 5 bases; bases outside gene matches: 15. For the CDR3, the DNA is TGTGCCAGTAGTAGAAGATCCGGGACAGGGCCTACCCACGAGCAGTACTTC. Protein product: CASSRRSGTGPTHEQYF.

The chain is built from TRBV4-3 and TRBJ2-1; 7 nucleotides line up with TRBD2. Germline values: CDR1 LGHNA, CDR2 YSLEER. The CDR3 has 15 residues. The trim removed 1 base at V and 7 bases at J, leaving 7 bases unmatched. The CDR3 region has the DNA TGCGCCAGCAGCCAAGGTGGGAGGGCCCTAAATGAGCAGTTCTTC. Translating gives CASSQGGRALNEQFF.

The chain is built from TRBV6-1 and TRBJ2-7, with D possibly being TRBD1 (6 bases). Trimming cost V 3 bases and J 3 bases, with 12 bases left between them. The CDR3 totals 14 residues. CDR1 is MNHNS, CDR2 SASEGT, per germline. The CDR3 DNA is TGTGCCAGCAGTGATACAGGACAGAACTACGAGCAGTACTTC. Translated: CASSDTGQNYEQYF.

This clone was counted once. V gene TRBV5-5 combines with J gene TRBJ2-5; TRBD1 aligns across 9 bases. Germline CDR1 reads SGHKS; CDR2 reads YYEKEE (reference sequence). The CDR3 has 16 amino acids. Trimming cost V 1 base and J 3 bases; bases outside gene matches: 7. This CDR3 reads CASSLYRGQVEETQYF. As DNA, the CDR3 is TGTGCCAGCAGCTTGTACAGGGGGCAGGTCGAAGAGACCCAGTACTTC.

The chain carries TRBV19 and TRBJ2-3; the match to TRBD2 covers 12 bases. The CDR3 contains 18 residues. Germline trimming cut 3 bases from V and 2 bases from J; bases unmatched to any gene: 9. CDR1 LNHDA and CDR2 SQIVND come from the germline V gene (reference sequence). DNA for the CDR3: TGTGCCAGTAGTATGTCACTAGCGGGGGGACCTTACACAGATACGCAGTATTTT. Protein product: CASSMSLAGGPYTDTQYF.

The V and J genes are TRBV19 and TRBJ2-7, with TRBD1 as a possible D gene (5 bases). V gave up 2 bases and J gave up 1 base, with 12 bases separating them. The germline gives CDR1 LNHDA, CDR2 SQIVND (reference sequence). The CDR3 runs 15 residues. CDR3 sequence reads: CASSIHRPPSYEQYF. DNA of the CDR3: TGTGCCAGTAGTATACACAGGCCGCCTTCCTACGAGCAGTACTTC.

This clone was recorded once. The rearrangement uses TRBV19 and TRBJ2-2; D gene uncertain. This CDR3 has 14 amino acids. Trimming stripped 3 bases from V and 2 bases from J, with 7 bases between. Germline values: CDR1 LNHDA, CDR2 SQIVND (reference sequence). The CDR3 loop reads CASSIGPNTGELFF. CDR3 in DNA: TGTGCCAGTAGTATCGGACCAAACACCGGGGAGCTGTTTTTT.

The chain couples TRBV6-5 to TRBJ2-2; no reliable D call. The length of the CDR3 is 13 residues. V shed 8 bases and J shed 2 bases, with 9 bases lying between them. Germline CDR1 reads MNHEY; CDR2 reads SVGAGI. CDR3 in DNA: TGTGCCAGCTTTTCAGGAAACACCGGGGAGCTGTTTTTT. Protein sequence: CASFSGNTGELFF.

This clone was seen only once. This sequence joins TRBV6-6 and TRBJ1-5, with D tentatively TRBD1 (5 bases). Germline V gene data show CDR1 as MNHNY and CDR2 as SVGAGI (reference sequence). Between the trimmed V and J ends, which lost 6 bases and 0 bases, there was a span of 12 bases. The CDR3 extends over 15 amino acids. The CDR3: CASSLTGISNQPQHF. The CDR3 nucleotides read TGTGCCAGCAGCCTAACAGGAATTAGCAATCAGCCCCAGCATTTT.

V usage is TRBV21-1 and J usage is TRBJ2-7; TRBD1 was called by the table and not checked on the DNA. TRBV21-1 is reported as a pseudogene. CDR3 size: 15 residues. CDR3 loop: CASSKGGQPPYEQYF. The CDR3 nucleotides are TGTGCCAGCAGCAAGGGGGGACAGCCGCCCTACGAGCAGTACTTC.

CDR3 nucleotide sequence: TGTGCCAGCAGTGTCCATGGGCGGAAAGATGGCTACACCTTC. It yields the protein CASSVHGRKDGYTF. This chain joins TRBV2 and TRBJ1-2; D remains ambiguous. This CDR3 is built from 14 residues. Germline lookup yields CDR1 SNHLY and CDR2 FYNNEI. V lost 4 bases to trimming and J lost 6 bases, with 15 bases between them.

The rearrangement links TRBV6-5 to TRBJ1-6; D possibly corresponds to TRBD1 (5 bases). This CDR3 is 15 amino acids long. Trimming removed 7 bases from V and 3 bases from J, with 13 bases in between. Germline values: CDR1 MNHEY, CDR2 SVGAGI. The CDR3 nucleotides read TGTGCCAGCAAAGTCGAGACAGACTATAATTCACCCCTCCACTTT. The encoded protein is CASKVETDYNSPLHF.

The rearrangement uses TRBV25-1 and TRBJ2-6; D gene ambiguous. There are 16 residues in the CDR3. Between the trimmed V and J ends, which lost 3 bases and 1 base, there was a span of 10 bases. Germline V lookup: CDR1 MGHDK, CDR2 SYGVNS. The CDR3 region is CASSDVKISGANVLTF. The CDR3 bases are TGTGCCAGCAGTGATGTTAAGATTTCTGGGGCCAACGTCCTGACTTTC. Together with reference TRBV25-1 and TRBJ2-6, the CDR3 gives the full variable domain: EADIYQTPRYLVIGTGKKITLECSQTMGHDKMYWYQQDPGMELHLIHYSYGVNSTEKGDLSSESTVSRIRTEHFPLTLESARPSHTSQYLCASSDVKISGANVLTFGAGSRLTVL.

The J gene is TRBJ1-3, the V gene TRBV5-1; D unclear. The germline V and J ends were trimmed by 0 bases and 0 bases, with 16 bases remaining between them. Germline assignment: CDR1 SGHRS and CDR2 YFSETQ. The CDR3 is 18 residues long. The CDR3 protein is CASSLGGGLSGSGNTIYF. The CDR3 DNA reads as TGCGCCAGCAGCTTGGGTGGAGGACTGAGCGGCTCTGGAAACACCATATATTTT.

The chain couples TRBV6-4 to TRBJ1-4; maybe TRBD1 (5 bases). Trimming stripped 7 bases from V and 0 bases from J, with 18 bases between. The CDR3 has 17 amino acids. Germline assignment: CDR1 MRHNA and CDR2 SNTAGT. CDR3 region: CASKGAGPSATNEKLFF. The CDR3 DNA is TGTGCCAGCAAAGGGGCAGGGCCATCGGCAACTAATGAAAAACTGTTTTTT.

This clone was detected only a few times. The CDR3 DNA is TGTGCCAGTAGTCCTCGTAACAGGGAGACTGAAGCTTTCTTT. Its protein is CASSPRNRETEAFF. The chain carries TRBV19 and TRBJ1-1; weak D call: TRBD1 (6 bases). Germline CDR1 reads LNHDA; CDR2 reads SQIVND (reference sequence). V dropped 5 bases and J dropped 5 bases, with 15 bases sitting between them. The CDR3 is 14 residues long.

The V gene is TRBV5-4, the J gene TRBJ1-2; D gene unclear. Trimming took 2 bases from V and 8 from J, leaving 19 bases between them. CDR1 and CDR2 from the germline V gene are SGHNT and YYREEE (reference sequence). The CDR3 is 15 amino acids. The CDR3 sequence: CASSFDFVGLSGYTF. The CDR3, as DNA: TGTGCCAGCAGCTTTGATTTTGTAGGCCTATCGGGCTACACCTTC. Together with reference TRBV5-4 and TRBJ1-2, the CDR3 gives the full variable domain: ETGVTQSPTHLIKTRGQQVTLRCSSQSGHNTVSWYQQALGQGPQFIFQYYREEENGRGNFPPRFSGLQFPNYSSELNVNALELDDSALYLCASSFDFVGLSGYTFGSGTRLTVV.

In DNA, the CDR3 is TGTGCCATCAGTGAGTCTAGAGCGACGAACACTGAAGCTTTCTTT. Protein product: CAISESRATNTEAFF. The V and J genes are TRBV10-3 and TRBJ1-1; no clear D. In germline, CDR1 is ENHRY, CDR2 SYGVKD. There are 15 residues in the CDR3. V was shortened by 0 bases and J by 1 base, with 9 bases between the two germline ends.

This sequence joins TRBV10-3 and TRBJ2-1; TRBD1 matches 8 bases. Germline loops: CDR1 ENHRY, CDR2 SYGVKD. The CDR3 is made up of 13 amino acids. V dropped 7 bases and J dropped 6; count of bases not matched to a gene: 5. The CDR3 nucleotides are TGTGCCATCAACCCCACAGGGGGCAATGAGCAGTTCTTC. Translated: CAINPTGGNEQFF.

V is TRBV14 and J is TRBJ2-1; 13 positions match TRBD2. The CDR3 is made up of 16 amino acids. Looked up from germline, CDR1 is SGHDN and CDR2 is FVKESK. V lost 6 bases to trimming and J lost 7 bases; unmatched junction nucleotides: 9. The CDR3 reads CASSPLTSGRGNEQFF. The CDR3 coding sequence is TGTGCCAGCAGTCCCTTAACTAGCGGGAGGGGGAATGAGCAGTTCTTC.

CDR3: CASRPGTGGLNQPQHF. In nucleotides, the CDR3 is TGCGCCAGCAGACCCGGGACAGGGGGCCTCAATCAGCCCCAGCATTTT. J is TRBJ1-5 and V is TRBV5-1; TRBD1 matches at 12 bases. From germline, CDR1 is SGHRS and CDR2 YFSETQ. This CDR3 has 16 residues. Unmatched junction bases numbered 6, after V lost 5 bases and J lost 3 bases.

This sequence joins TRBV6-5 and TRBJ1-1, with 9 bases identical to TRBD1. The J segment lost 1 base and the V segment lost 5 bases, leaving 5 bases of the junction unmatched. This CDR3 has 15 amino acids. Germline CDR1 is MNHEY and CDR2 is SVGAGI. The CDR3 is CASSLTGGANTEAFF. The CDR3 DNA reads TGTGCCAGCAGTCTTACAGGGGGCGCGAACACTGAAGCTTTCTTT.

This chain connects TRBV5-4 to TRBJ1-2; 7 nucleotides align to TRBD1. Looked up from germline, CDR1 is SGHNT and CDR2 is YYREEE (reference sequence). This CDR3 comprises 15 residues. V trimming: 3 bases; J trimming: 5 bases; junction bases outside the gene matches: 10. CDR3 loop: CASSSGKTGRYGYTF. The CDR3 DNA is TGTGCCAGCAGCTCTGGAAAGACAGGGAGGTATGGCTACACCTTC.